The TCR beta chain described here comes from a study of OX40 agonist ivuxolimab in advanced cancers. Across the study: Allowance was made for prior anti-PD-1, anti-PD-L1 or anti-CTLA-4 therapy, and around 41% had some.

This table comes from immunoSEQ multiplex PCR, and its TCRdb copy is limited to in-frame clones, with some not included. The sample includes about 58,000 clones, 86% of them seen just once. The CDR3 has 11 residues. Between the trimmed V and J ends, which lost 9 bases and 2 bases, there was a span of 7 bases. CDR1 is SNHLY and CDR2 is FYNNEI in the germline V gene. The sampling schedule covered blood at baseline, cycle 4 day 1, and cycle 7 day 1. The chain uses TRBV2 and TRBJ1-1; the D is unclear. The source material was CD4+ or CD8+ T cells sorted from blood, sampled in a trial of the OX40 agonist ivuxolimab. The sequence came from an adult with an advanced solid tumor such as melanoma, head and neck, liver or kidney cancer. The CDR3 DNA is TGTGCCAGAGGACGTAACACTGAAGCTTTCTTT. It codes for CARGRNTEAFF.